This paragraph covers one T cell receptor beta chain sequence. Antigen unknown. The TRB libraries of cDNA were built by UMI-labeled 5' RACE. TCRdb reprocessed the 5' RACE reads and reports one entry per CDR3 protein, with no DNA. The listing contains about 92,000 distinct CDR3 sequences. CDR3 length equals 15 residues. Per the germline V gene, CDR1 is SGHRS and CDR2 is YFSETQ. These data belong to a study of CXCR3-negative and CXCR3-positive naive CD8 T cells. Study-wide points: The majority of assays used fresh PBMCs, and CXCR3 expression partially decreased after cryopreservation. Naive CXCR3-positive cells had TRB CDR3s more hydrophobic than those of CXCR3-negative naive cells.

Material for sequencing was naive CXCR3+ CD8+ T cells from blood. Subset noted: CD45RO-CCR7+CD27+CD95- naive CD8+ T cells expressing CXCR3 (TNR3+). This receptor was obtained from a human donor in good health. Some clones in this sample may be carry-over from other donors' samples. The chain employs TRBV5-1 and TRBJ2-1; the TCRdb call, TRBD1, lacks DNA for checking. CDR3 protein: CASSLSYRGNNEQFF.